One and the same sample provided the 7 T cell receptor beta chains below, sequenced in a study of OX40 agonist ivuxolimab in advanced cancers. Repertoires were generated with immunoSEQ multiplex PCR, while TCRdb's copy carries only in-frame clones and drops some. The table has about 79,000 clones, about 92% seen once. The material was CD4+ or CD8+ T cells sorted from blood, obtained in a trial of the OX40 agonist ivuxolimab. The receptor source for this set is an adult with an advanced solid tumor such as melanoma, head and neck, liver or kidney cancer.

The V call is TRBV7-2, the J call TRBJ2-7; no clear D gene. This CDR3 spans 14 amino acids. V was trimmed by 1 base and J by 6 bases, leaving 13 bases between them. CDR1 SGHTA and CDR2 FQGNSA come from the germline V gene. The CDR3 nucleotides read TGTGCCAGCAGCTTAGTCGGGCAGGCTAGCGAGCAGTACTTC. Residues: CASSLVGQASEQYF.

The chain is built from TRBV6-1 and TRBJ2-1; D is unresolved. The CDR3 covers 12 residues. The V end lost 5 bases, the J end lost 7 bases, and 9 bases lay between the germline ends. The germline CDR1 and CDR2 sequences are MNHNS and SASEGT. The CDR3 loop is CASSLNRNEQFF. Here the CDR3 DNA reads TGTGCCAGCAGTCTAAACCGGAATGAGCAGTTCTTC.

This rearrangement joins TRBV30 to TRBJ2-7, with 8 nucleotides matching TRBD2. Losses at the gene ends were 4 bases for V and 3 bases for J; bases not matched to a gene: 8. The CDR3 runs to 14 residues. CDR1 and CDR2 (germline): GTSNPN, SVGIG (reference sequence). CDR3 bases: TGTGCCTGGATGCACGGGACTAGTAACTACGAGCAGTACTTC. Translating gives CAWMHGTSNYEQYF.

CDR3 bases: TGTGCCAGCATTAAGGGCAGCTCGGGAAACACCATATATTTT. It yields the protein CASIKGSSGNTIYF. V is TRBV21-1 and J is TRBJ1-3. TRBV21-1 is reported as a pseudogene. The CDR3 consists of 14 residues.

V gene TRBV7-2 combines with J gene TRBJ1-2; TRBD1 is a possible D gene (6 bases). V was trimmed by 2 bases and J by 4 bases, leaving 14 bases between them. CDR1 is SGHTA and CDR2 is FQGNSA in the germline V gene. The CDR3 runs to 15 residues. CDR3 residues: CASSLSGDAGYGYTF. DNA for the CDR3: TGTGCCAGCAGCTTATCAGGGGATGCCGGCTATGGCTACACCTTC.

On this clone itself: Just one base apart from a much larger clone, this may be a read error. This chain connects TRBV6-1 to TRBJ1-5; D is unresolved. This CDR3 spans 16 amino acids. Germline V lookup: CDR1 MNHNS, CDR2 SASEGT. The DNA for the CDR3 is TGTGCCAGCAGTGAATGGGGAGGAGAAGGGAATCAGTCCCAGCATTTT. It is translated as CASSEWGGEGNQSQHF.

This chain uses TRBV7-6 with TRBJ2-2; TRBD1 matches 7 bases. Per the germline V gene, CDR1 is SGHVS and CDR2 is FNYEAQ. The V segment lost 1 base and the J segment 4 bases; nucleotides outside the gene matches: 12. The CDR3 has 18 residues. The CDR3 protein is CASSLVGWTGGGTGELFF. The CDR3 nucleotides read TGTGCCAGCAGCTTAGTTGGTTGGACAGGCGGCGGCACCGGGGAGCTGTTTTTT.